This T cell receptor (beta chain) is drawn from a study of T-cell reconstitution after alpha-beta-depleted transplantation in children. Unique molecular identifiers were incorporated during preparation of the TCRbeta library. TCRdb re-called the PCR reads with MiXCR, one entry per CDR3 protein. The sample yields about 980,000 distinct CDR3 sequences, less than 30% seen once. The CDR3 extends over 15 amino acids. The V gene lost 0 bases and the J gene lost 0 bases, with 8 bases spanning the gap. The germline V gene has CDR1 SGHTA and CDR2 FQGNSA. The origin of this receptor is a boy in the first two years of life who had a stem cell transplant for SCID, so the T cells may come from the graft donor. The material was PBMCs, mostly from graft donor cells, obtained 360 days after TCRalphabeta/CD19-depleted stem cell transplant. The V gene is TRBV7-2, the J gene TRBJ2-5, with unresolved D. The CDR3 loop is CASSLAPTNQETQYF. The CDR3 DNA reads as TGTGCCAGCAGCTTAGCGCCCACTAACCAAGAGACCCAGTACTTC.